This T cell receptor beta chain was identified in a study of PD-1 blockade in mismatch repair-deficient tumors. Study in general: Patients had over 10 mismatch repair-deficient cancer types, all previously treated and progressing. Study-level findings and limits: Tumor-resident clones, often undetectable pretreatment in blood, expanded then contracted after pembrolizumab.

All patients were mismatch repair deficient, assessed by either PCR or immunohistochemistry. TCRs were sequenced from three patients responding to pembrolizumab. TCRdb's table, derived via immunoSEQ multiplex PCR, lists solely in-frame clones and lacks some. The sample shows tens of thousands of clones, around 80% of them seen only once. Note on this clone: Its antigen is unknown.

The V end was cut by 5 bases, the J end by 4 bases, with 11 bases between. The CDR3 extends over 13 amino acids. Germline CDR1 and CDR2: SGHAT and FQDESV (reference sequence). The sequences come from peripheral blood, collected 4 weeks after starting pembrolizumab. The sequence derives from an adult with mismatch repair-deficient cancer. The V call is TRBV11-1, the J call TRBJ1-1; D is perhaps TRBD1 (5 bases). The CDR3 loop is CASSTGLLTEAFF. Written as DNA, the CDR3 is TGTGCCAGCAGCACGGGACTACTCACTGAAGCTTTCTTT.